A single sample is the source of the 27 T cell receptor beta chains below, sequenced in a study of Graves' ophthalmopathy and Graves' hyperthyroidism. The authors amplified TCR beta CDR3 regions, and they did so from RNA transcripts for repertoire sequencing. An opening RT-PCR round employed HTBI primers and preceded a second-round multiplex PCR. Each CDR3 protein gets one entry after TCRdb re-called the multiplex PCR reads with MiXCR. The sample records about 370,000 distinct CDR3 sequences, about 17% being singletons. The source material was peripheral blood. The receptors shown here come from an adult woman with stable Graves' hyperthyroidism.

This rearrangement joins TRBV6-5 to TRBJ1-6, with D uncertain. The V end was cut by 0 bases, the J end by 7 bases, with 13 bases between. The CDR3 spans 16 residues. Germline CDR1 reads MNHEY; CDR2 reads SVGAGI. The CDR3 bases are TGTGCCAGCAGTTACTCATCTGAGGGTTACAATTCACCCCTCCACTTT. Translated, it gives CASSYSSEGYNSPLHF.

This clonotype was found a few times. The rearrangement joins TRBV3-1 to TRBJ2-7, with TRBD1 matching 8 bases. In germline, CDR1 is LGHDT, CDR2 YNNKEL (reference sequence). CDR3 length equals 16 residues. The ends lost 3 bases at V and 4 bases at J; junction bases unmatched: 11. CDR3 DNA sequence: TGTGCCAGCAGCCAGCCCCAGGGGGCTTATTCGTACGAGCAGTACTTC. Translated, it gives CASSQPQGAYSYEQYF.

This clonotype was picked up many times. The J gene is TRBJ2-2, the V gene TRBV12-3 or TRBV12-4; D is unresolved. CDR3 length: 14 amino acids. V lost 4 bases, J lost 1 base, and 7 bases lay in between. The CDR3 DNA is TGTGCCAGCAGTTCCCACCTGAACACCGGGGAGCTGTTTTTT. Protein sequence: CASSSHLNTGELFF.

This clonotype was detected ten times or more. The chain links TRBV2 to TRBJ2-7; D unclear. The CDR3 runs to 14 residues. The V end lost 3 bases, the J end lost 1 base, and 10 bases lay between the germline ends. Germline assignment: CDR1 SNHLY and CDR2 FYNNEI. The CDR3 DNA reads as TGTGCCAGCAGTGACGTGCCGGGTTCCTACGAGCAGTACTTC. It is translated as CASSDVPGSYEQYF.

For the CDR3, the DNA is TGTGCCTGGAGTGTACCGGACAGGGGGCTTGGAGCTTTCTTT. As protein: CAWSVPDRGLGAFF. The chain uses TRBV30 and TRBJ1-1; 11 bases align to TRBD1. Trimming took 0 bases from V and 10 from J; bases not matched to a gene: 7. The CDR3 is 14 residues long. Germline CDR1 and CDR2: GTSNPN and SVGIG (reference sequence).

This clonotype has ten or more counts. CDR3 in DNA: TGCAGCGTCCAAGGGCGACTAGCGGGAGGGACCTACGAGCAGTACTTC. This gives the protein CSVQGRLAGGTYEQYF. The chain is built from TRBV29-1 and TRBJ2-7, with 14 bases matching TRBD2. Germline CDR1 and CDR2: SQVTM and ANQGSEA. The CDR3 loop spans 16 amino acids. Unmatched junction bases numbered 9, after V lost 6 bases and J lost 2 bases.

This clonotype was seen more than once but under ten times. The junction differs from germline at one of its ends, possibly a read error. The rearrangement joins TRBV18 to TRBJ2-7, with D unresolved. Germline assignment: CDR1 KGHSH and CDR2 LQKENI. The CDR3 has 12 residues. Written as DNA, the CDR3 is TGTGCCAGCTCACTCGGACGCTACGATCAGTACTTC. Translation: CASSLGRYDQYF.

In DNA, the CDR3 is TGTGCCAGCAGTCCCCTGGGGAGGGAAGGGGTGCAGTACTTC. Protein sequence: CASSPLGREGVQYF. V is TRBV7-3 and J is TRBJ2-7; 7 nucleotides line up with TRBD2. The CDR3 loop spans 14 amino acids. The J segment lost 9 bases and the V segment lost 6 bases, leaving 14 bases of the junction unmatched. The germline V gene has CDR1 SGHTA and CDR2 FQGTGA. Using reference TRBV7-3 and TRBJ2-7 for the parts outside the CDR3, the full variable domain is GAGVSQTPSNKVTEKGKYVELRCDPISGHTALYWYRQSLGQGPEFLIYFQGTGAADDSGLPNDRFFAVRPEGSVSTLKIQRTERGDSAVYLCASSPLGREGVQYFGPGTRLTVT.

This clonotype was seen a handful of times. The chain combines TRBV27 with TRBJ2-7; TRBD1 matches at 7 bases. Germline V gives CDR1 MNHEY, CDR2 SMNVEV (reference sequence). CDR3 length equals 14 residues. V was clipped by 8 bases and J by 3 bases; unmatched bases: 10. This CDR3 is CASSTGTALYEQYF. CDR3 DNA sequence: TGTGCCAGCTCAACCGGGACAGCCCTCTACGAGCAGTACTTC.

This clonotype was counted at least ten times. The chain carries TRBV20-1 and TRBJ2-2, with 11 bases that match TRBD1. Losses at the gene ends were 3 bases for V and 6 bases for J; bases not matched to a gene: 3. This CDR3 has 14 residues. Germline CDR1 reads DFQATT; CDR2 reads SNEGSKA (reference sequence). DNA of the CDR3: TGCAGTGCTAGCCTGGGACAGGGGGCCGGGGAGCTGTTTTTT. This codes for CSASLGQGAGELFF.

This clonotype was picked up many times. The chain couples TRBV11-1 to TRBJ2-7; tentatively, D is TRBD2 (5 bases). The CDR3 loop spans 12 amino acids. Germline loops: CDR1 SGHAT, CDR2 FQDESV (reference sequence). The V end lost 6 bases, the J end lost 3 bases, and 9 bases lay between the germline ends. The CDR3 bases are TGTGCCAGCAGTTTCGAGGGCTACGAGCAGTACTTC. Translating gives CASSFEGYEQYF.

A word on this clonotype: Given a much more abundant clone one base away, this may be a read error. The chain joins TRBV20-1 to TRBJ1-1; D not certain. The CDR3 sequence is 14 residues long. Germline V gives CDR1 DFQATT, CDR2 SNEGSKA (reference sequence). Deletions cut 0 bases from V and 3 bases from J, with 11 bases between. This CDR3 is CSARDPRMYTEAFF. In DNA form, the CDR3 reads TGCAGTGCTAGAGATCCGAGGATGTACACTGAAGCTTTCTTT.

In regard to this clonotype: A much larger clone differs by one base, so this may be a read error. This chain connects TRBV18 to TRBJ1-3, with 8 bases that match TRBD1. The V gene end was trimmed by 3 bases and the J gene end by 2 bases; junction bases not matched to a gene: 9. Germline V gene lookup returns CDR1 KGHSH and CDR2 LQKENI. The CDR3 consists of 17 residues. The CDR3: CASSPGTGFAPGNTIYF. The CDR3 DNA follows: TGTGCCAGCTCACCGGGGACAGGCTTTGCTCCTGGAAACACCATATATTTT.

This clonotype appeared many times. The chain joins TRBV4-1 to TRBJ1-1; weak D call: TRBD1 (5 bases). Germline V gene sequence: CDR1 MGHRA, CDR2 YSYEKL. This CDR3 comprises 15 residues. V was pared by 0 bases and J by 4 bases, with 12 bases between. As DNA, the CDR3 is TGCGCCAGCAGCCAAGAGGCAGGGATGGTCACTGAAGCTTTCTTT. Protein sequence: CASSQEAGMVTEAFF.

The V gene is TRBV30, the J gene TRBJ1-2; 7 nucleotides align to TRBD1. The CDR3 extends over 17 amino acids. From germline, CDR1 is GTSNPN and CDR2 SVGIG (reference sequence). J gave up 8 bases and V 0 bases, and 18 bases lay outside the gene matches. CDR3 in amino acids: CAWSVKPTGLFGGGYTF. The CDR3 DNA reads TGTGCCTGGAGTGTAAAACCGACAGGGCTGTTTGGTGGCGGCTACACCTTC.

In its sample, this clonotype was seen a few times. The chain couples TRBV10-2 to TRBJ2-7; D may be TRBD2 (5 bases). In germline, CDR1 is WSHSY, CDR2 SAAADI. V dropped 8 bases and J dropped 0 bases, with 11 bases sitting between them. The CDR3 length is 13 residues. The CDR3 spells CASGNSASYEQYF. The CDR3 coding sequence is TGCGCCAGCGGGAATAGCGCCTCCTACGAGCAGTACTTC.

This clonotype has at least ten counts. This chain uses TRBV7-2 with TRBJ2-7; a possible D gene is TRBD1 (7 bases). The germline V gene has CDR1 SGHTA and CDR2 FQGNSA. The V gene lost 3 bases and the J gene lost 5 bases, with 20 bases spanning the gap. This CDR3 is built from 16 residues. CDR3: CASSLEGATGSHEQYF. In DNA form, the CDR3 reads TGTGCCAGCAGCTTGGAGGGGGCGACAGGGTCCCACGAGCAGTACTTC.

This clonotype was counted at least ten times. Here the CDR3 DNA reads TGTGCCAGCAGCTCGGGACATACGAACACTGAAGCTTTCTTT. It is translated as CASSSGHTNTEAFF. J is TRBJ1-1 and V is TRBV13; weak D call: TRBD1 (6 bases). The ends were cut back, 4 bases at V and 1 base at J, with 10 bases in the middle. The CDR3 contains 14 residues. Germline CDR1 PRHDT, CDR2 FYEKMQ (reference sequence).

The chain links TRBV12-3 or TRBV12-4 to TRBJ2-5; D may be TRBD2 (6 bases). The CDR3 loop spans 15 amino acids. The V end lost 2 bases, the J end lost 2 bases, and 12 bases lay between the germline ends. The DNA for the CDR3 is TGTGCCAGCAGTTTAAGGGACTTCCTTCAAGAGACCCAGTACTTC. Protein product: CASSLRDFLQETQYF.

This clonotype was counted at least ten times. V usage is TRBV20-1 and J usage is TRBJ2-2; possible D gene TRBD2, 6 bases. This CDR3 is 14 amino acids long. Trimming took off 2 bases at V and 3 bases at J, with 10 bases between the two ends. Germline V CDR1 and CDR2: DFQATT, SNEGSKA (reference sequence). In nucleotides, the CDR3 is TGCAGTGCTAGACAGGGAGGTTACACCGGGGAGCTGTTTTTT. Translation gives CSARQGGYTGELFF.

The chain combines TRBV6-5 with TRBJ2-5; D gene ambiguous. Per germline, CDR1 MNHEY and CDR2 SVGAGI. V was pared by 2 bases and J by 0 bases, with 13 bases between. This CDR3 contains 16 residues. Here the CDR3 DNA reads TGTGCCAGCAGTTACCTCTACCCCGCCTACCAAGAGACCCAGTACTTC. It codes for CASSYLYPAYQETQYF.

This clonotype was observed many times. The chain joins TRBV29-1 to TRBJ1-1, with 8 bases fitting TRBD1. Germline CDR1 and CDR2: SQVTM and ANQGSEA. This CDR3 comprises 13 residues. Unmatched junction bases numbered 7, after V lost 7 bases and J lost 3 bases. CDR3 sequence: CSGTGGLDTEAFF. In DNA form, the CDR3 reads TGCAGCGGAACAGGGGGATTGGACACTGAAGCTTTCTTT.

This clonotype was counted ten times or more. The chain joins TRBV28 to TRBJ1-2; TRBD1 agrees at 9 bases. The CDR3 contains 14 residues. Germline lookup yields CDR1 MDHEN and CDR2 SYDVKM. V was pared by 7 bases and J by 8 bases, with 11 bases of the junction left unmatched. The CDR3 DNA follows: TGTGCCAGCACCAGGGGGACAGGGCTCTTGGGCTACACCTTC. It translates to CASTRGTGLLGYTF.

The chain employs TRBV29-1 and TRBJ1-5; D may be TRBD1 (6 bases). V was pared by 1 base and J by 2 bases, with 6 bases between. This CDR3 comprises 13 residues. Germline V gene data show CDR1 as SQVTM and CDR2 as ANQGSEA. CDR3 sequence reads: CSVEAGGNQPQHF. The CDR3 bases are TGCAGCGTTGAAGCAGGGGGCAATCAGCCCCAGCATTTT.

Many counts were recorded for this clonotype. V is TRBV7-2 and J is TRBJ2-7, with 11 bases that match TRBD2. The CDR3 length is 14 residues. V was pared by 9 bases and J by 3 bases, with 7 bases of the junction left unmatched. The V gene's germline CDR1 is SGHTA and CDR2 FQGNSA. CDR3 protein: CASHPGTSGYEQYF. Written as DNA, the CDR3 is TGTGCCAGTCACCCCGGGACTAGCGGCTACGAGCAGTACTTC.

This clonotype was observed at least ten times. CDR3 DNA sequence: TGTGCCAGCAGTTTCTCCACAGGGGACGACACCTACGAGCAGTACTTC. Its translation: CASSFSTGDDTYEQYF. V gene TRBV27 combines with J gene TRBJ2-7; 7 nucleotides line up with TRBD1. Germline loops: CDR1 MNHEY, CDR2 SMNVEV (reference sequence). The J segment lost 2 bases and the V segment lost 3 bases, leaving 10 bases of the junction unmatched. This CDR3 has 16 residues.

This clonotype occurred many times. The J gene is TRBJ2-7, the V gene TRBV7-2; 10 nucleotides line up with TRBD2. V shed 5 bases, J shed 5 bases, and the junction held 6 bases outside the gene matches. The CDR3 runs 14 residues. Germline V CDR1 and CDR2: SGHTA, FQGNSA. Written as DNA, the CDR3 is TGTGCCAGCAGCACCTCTAGCGGGAGTCACGAGCAGTACTTC. Translating gives CASSTSSGSHEQYF.